This TCR beta chain was observed in a study of identical twins. A universal primer site was created by template switching, with the cDNA bearing unique molecular identifiers. Each CDR3 protein gets one entry after TCRdb re-called the 5' RACE reads with MiXCR. The table lists approximately 550,000 distinct CDR3 sequences, around 22% of them singletons. The CDR3 is 15 amino acids. Germline V gives CDR1 SGHTA, CDR2 FQGTGA. V lost 5 bases, J lost 2 bases, and 7 bases stayed unmatched. These data were likewise used in another study, on yellow fever vaccine responses in identical twins.

J is TRBJ2-7 and V is TRBV7-3; 9 bases map to TRBD2. The source material was CD4+ T cells sorted from blood. This TCR was sampled from a woman under 30 in good health. The CDR3 sequence: CASSAASGNTYEQYF. The CDR3 DNA is TGTGCCAGCAGCGCCGCTAGCGGGAATACCTACGAGCAGTACTTC.